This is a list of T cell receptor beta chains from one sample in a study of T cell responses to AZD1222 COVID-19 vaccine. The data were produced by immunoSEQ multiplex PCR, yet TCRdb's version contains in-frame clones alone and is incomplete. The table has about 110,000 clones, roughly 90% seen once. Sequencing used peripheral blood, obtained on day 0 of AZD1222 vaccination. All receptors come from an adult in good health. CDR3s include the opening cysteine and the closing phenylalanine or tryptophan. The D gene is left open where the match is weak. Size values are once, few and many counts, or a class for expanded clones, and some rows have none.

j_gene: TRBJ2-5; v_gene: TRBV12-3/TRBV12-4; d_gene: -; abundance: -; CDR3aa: CASRTYGETQYF; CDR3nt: TGTGCCAGCCGGACTTACGGAGAGACCCAGTACTTC
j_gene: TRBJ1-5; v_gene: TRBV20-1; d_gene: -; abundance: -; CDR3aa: CSASSQGTQPQHF; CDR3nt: TGCAGTGCTAGTTCCCAGGGGACTCAGCCCCAGCATTTT
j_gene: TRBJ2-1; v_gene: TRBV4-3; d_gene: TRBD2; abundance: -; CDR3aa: CASRLAGSYEQFF; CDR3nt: TGCGCCAGCAGACTAGCGGGGTCCTATGAGCAGTTCTTC
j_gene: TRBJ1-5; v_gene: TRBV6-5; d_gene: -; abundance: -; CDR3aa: CASSQGNSNQPQHF; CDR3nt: TGTGCCAGCAGCCAGGGGAATAGCAATCAGCCCCAGCATTTT
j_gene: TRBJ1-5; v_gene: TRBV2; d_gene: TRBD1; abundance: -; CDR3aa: CASSLDRGQSNQPQHF; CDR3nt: TGTGCCAGCAGCCTAGACAGGGGGCAAAGCAATCAGCCCCAGCATTTT
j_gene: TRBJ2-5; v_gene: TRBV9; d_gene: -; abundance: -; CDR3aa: CASSIGTSQETQYF; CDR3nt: TGTGCCAGCAGCATAGGGACGTCCCAAGAGACCCAGTACTTC
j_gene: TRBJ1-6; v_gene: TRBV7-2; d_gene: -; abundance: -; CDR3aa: CASSSAHPNSPLHF; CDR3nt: TGTGCCAGCAGCTCGGCACATCCTAATTCACCCCTCCACTTT
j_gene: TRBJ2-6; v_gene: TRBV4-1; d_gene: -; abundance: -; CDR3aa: CASSQGHGANVLTF; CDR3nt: TGCGCCAGCAGCCAAGGGCATGGGGCCAACGTCCTGACTTTC
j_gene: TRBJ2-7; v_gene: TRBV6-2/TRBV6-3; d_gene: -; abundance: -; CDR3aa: CASSINRDIYEQYF; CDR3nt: TGTGCCAGCAGTATCAACAGGGATATCTACGAGCAGTACTTC
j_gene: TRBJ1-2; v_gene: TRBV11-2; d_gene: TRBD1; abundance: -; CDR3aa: CASSSIYRGEVNYGYTF; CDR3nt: TGTGCCAGCAGCTCTATATACAGGGGGGAAGTTAACTATGGCTACACCTTC
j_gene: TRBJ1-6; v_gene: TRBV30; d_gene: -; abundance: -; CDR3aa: CAWKKGINSPLHF; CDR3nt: TGTGCCTGGAAAAAGGGAATAAACTCACCCCTCCACTTT
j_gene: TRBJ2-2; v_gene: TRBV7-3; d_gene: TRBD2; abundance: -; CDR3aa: CASSFSGSTGELFF; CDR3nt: TGTGCCAGCAGCTTTAGCGGGAGCACCGGGGAGCTGTTTTTT
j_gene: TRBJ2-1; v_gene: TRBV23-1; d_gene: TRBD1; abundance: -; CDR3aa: CASSQTRGQPYNEQFF; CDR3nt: TGCGCCAGCAGTCAAACGAGGGGGCAGCCCTACAATGAGCAGTTCTTC
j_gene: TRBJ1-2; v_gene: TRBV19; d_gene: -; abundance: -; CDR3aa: CASSIDAMGRTAKNYGYTF; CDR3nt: TGTGCCAGTAGTATAGATGCGATGGGTCGGACAGCAAAGAACTATGGCTACACCTTC
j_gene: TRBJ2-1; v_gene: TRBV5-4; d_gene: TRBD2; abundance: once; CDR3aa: CASSLDLAGDNEQFF; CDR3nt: TGTGCCAGCAGCTTGGACCTAGCGGGTGACAATGAGCAGTTCTTC
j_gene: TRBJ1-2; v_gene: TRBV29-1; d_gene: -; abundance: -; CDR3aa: CSVDPGDYGYTF; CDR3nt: TGCAGCGTTGACCCAGGGGACTATGGCTACACCTTC
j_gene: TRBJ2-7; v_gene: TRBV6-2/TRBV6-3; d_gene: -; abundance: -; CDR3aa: CASSFRQGRGSYEQYF; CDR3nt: TGTGCCAGCAGTTTCCGTCAGGGCAGGGGATCTTACGAGCAGTACTTC
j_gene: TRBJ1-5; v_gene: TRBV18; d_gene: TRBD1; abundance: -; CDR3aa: CASSQYTGGDQPQHF; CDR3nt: TGTGCCAGCTCGCAATACACAGGGGGGGATCAGCCCCAGCATTTT
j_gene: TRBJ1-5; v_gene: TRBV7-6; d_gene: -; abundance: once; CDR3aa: CASSLVSLSYQPQHF; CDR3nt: TGTGCCAGCAGCTTAGTGTCATTGAGTTATCAGCCCCAGCATTTT
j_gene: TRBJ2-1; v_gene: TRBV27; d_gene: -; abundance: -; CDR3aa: CASSLHRAGVYNEQFF; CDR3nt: TGTGCCAGCAGTTTACATCGAGCGGGCGTCTACAATGAGCAGTTCTTC
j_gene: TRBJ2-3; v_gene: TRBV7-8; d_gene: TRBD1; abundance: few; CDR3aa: CASFLQGRTDTQYF; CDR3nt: TGTGCCAGCTTTTTACAGGGGCGCACAGATACGCAGTATTTT
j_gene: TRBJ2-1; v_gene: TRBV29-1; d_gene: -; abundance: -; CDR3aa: CSVESGFYNEQFF; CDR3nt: TGCAGCGTGGAATCAGGGTTCTACAATGAGCAGTTCTTC
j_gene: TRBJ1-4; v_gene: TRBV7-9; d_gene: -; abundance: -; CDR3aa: CASSLGETLEKLFF; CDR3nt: TGTGCCAGCAGCTTAGGGGAGACGTTGGAAAAACTGTTTTTT
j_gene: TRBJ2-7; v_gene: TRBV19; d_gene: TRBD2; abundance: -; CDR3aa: CASKAGGAYEQYF; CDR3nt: TGTGCCAGTAAGGCCGGGGGGGCCTACGAGCAGTACTTC
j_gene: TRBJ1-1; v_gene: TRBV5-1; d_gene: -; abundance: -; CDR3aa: CASSLGQTEAFF; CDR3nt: TGCGCCAGCAGCTTGGGACAGACTGAAGCTTTCTTT
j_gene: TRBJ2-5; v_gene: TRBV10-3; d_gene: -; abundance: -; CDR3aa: CAISSTGLGAQETQYF; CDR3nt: TGTGCCATCAGTAGCACAGGGTTGGGAGCCCAAGAGACCCAGTACTTC
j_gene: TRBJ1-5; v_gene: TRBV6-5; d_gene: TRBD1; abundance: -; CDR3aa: CASSFGDRNQPQHF; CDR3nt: TGTGCCAGCAGTTTCGGGGACAGAAATCAGCCCCAGCATTTT
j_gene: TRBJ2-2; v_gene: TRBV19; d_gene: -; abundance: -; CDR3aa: CASTTRAPTGELFF; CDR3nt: TGTGCCAGTACCACGAGAGCTCCCACCGGGGAGCTGTTTTTT
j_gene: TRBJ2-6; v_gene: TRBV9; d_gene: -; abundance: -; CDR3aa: CASSVAGANVLTF; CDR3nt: TGTGCCAGCAGCGTAGCCGGGGCCAACGTCCTGACTTTC
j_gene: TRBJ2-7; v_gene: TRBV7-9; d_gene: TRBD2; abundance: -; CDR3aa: CASSLALAGGPYEQYF; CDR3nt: TGTGCCAGCAGCTTAGCCTTAGCGGGGGGGCCGTACGAGCAGTACTTC
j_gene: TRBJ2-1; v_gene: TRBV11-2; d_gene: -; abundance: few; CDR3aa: CASSSQDLTEQFF; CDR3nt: TGTGCCAGCAGCTCCCAGGACTTGACTGAGCAGTTCTTC
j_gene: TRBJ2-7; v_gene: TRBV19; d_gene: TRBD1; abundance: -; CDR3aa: CASSLRDRASYEQYF; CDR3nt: TGTGCCAGTAGTCTCCGGGACAGGGCATCCTACGAGCAGTACTTC
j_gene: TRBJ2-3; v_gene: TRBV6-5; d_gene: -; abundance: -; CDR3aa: CASSYTRGAADTQYF; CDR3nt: TGTGCCAGCAGTTACACGAGGGGGGCCGCAGATACGCAGTATTTT
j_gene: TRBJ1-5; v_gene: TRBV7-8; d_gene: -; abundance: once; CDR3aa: CASSLARNQPQHF; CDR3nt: TGTGCCAGCAGCTTAGCCAGGAATCAGCCCCAGCATTTT
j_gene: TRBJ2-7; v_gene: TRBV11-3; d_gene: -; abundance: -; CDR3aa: CASSWGSNEQYF; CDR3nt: TGTGCCAGCAGCTGGGGGAGTAACGAGCAGTACTTC
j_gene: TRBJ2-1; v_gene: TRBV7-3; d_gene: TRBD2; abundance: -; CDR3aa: CASSLTSGGAEFF; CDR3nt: TGTGCCAGCAGCTTAACTAGCGGGGGGGCGGAGTTCTTC
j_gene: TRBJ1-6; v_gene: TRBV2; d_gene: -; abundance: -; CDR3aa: CATETGNSPLHF; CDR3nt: TGTGCCACCGAAACAGGAAATTCACCCCTCCACTTT
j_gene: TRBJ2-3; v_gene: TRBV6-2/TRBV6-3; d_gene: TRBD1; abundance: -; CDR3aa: CASSHSGTGERTDTQYF; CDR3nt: TGTGCCAGCAGTCACTCGGGGACAGGGGAGAGGACAGATACGCAGTATTTT
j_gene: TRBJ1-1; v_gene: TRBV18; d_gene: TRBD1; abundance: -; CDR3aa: CASSQGQGKDTEAFF; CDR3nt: TGTGCCAGCTCACAGGGACAGGGTAAAGACACTGAAGCTTTCTTT
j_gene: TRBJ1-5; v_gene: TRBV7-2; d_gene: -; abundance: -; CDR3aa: CASSLVAGDQPQHF; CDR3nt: TGTGCCAGCAGCTTAGTAGCAGGGGATCAGCCCCAGCATTTT
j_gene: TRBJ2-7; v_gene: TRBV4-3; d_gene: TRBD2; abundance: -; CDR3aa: CASSQDASGYSYEQYF; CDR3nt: TGCGCCAGCAGCCAAGACGCTAGCGGGTACTCCTACGAGCAGTACTTC